The clone carrying this T cell receptor (beta chain) was found many times. The target antigen is unknown. These data belong to a study of T cell repertoires in cytomegalovirus infection. Study-level points and caveats: Frequencies of public TCR beta families were cumulated, and this identified carriers of CMV plus the relevant HLA.

Via MiXCR, TCRdb re-called the reads, giving one row per CDR3 protein. The sample has nearly 650,000 distinct CDR3 sequences, less than 25% seen once; the top ten hold less than 10%. The CDR3 consists of 16 residues. The germline V gene has CDR1 MDHEN and CDR2 SYDVKM. The V and J ends lost 7 bases and 2 bases respectively, with 18 bases between them. The V call is TRBV28, the J call TRBJ1-5, with D perhaps matching TRBD1 (5 bases). This clonotype was obtained from a human donor in good health (CMV status not recorded). Some clones in this sample may be carry-over from other donors' samples. Input material: CD8+ T cells from PBMCs. DNA for the CDR3: TGTGCCAGCACCCCCCTGCCAGGGTTGGGCAATCAGCCCCAGCATTTT. Residues: CASTPLPGLGNQPQHF. The variable domain in full, completed from reference TRBV28 and TRBJ1-5, reads DVKVTQSSRYLVKRTGEKVFLECVQDMDHENMFWYRQDPGLGLRLIYFSYDVKMKEKGDIPEGYSVSREKKERFSLILESASTNQTSMYLCASTPLPGLGNQPQHFGDGTRLSIL.